The clone carrying this T cell receptor beta chain has only a few counts. This CDR3 has 14 residues. Between the trimmed V and J ends, which lost 3 bases and 2 bases, there was a span of 11 bases. Germline lookup yields CDR1 LNHDA and CDR2 SQIVND (reference sequence). The data derive from a study of CDR3 diversity in severe acne. Each CDR3 protein is one row after TCRdb ran MiXCR on the PCR reads. The table includes approximately 97,000 distinct CDR3 sequences, under 60% detected once. Sequencing was performed on blood. This chain joins TRBV19 and TRBJ2-7; perhaps TRBD2 as D (5 bases). This sequence originates from a male donor with acne. DNA of the CDR3: TGTGCCAGTAGTATCATAAGCGGCCCCTACGAGCAGTACTTC. Translation gives CASSIISGPYEQYF.